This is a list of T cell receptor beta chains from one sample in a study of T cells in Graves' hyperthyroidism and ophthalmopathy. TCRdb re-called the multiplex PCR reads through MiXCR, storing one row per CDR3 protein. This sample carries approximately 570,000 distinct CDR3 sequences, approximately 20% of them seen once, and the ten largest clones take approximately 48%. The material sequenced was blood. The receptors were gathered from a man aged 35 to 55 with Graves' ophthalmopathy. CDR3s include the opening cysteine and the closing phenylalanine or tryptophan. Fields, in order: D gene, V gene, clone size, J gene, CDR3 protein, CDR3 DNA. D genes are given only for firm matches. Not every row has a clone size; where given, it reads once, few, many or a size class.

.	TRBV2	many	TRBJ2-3	CATHRQSTDTQYF	TGTGCCACCCATAGACAGTCCACAGATACGCAGTATTTT
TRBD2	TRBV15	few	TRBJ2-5	CATSRTGTREETQYF	TGTGCCACCAGCAGAACCGGGACTAGAGAGGAGACCCAGTACTTC
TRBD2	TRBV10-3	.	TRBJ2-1	CAISEWGSGRTTYNEQFF	TGTGCCATCAGTGAGTGGGGTAGCGGGAGGACCACCTACAATGAGCAGTTCTTC
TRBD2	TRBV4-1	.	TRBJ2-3	CASSLSEASGVTDTQYF	TGCGCCAGCAGCCTTTCCGAGGCTAGCGGGGTCACAGATACGCAGTATTTT
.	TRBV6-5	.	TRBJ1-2	CASSYLDGAGYTF	TGTGCCAGCAGTTACCTTGATGGGGCTGGCTACACCTTC
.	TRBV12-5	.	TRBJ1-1	CASGSQHRQYFF	TGTGCTAGTGGTTCCCAACATAGACAGTATTTCTTT
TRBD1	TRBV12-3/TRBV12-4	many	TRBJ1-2	CASATGSYGYTF	TGTGCCAGCGCGACAGGGAGCTATGGCTACACCTTC
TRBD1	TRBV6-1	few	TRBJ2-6	CASTQGQSSGANVLTF	TGTGCCAGCACCCAGGGACAGAGCTCTGGGGCCAACGTCCTGACTTTC
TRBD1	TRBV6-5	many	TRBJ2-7	CASSTLGQGREQYF	TGTGCCAGCAGTACTCTAGGACAGGGTAGGGAGCAGTACTTC
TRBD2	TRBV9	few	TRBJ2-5	CASSERGGSEKTQYF	TGTGCCAGCAGCGAGCGGGGGGGCAGCGAGAAGACCCAGTACTTC
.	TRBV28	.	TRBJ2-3	CASRVDRTLADTQYF	TGTGCCAGCAGAGTAGACAGGACTCTTGCAGATACGCAGTATTTT
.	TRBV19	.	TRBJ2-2	CASSMKQLNTGELFF	TGTGCCAGTAGTATGAAACAGTTGAACACCGGGGAGCTGTTTTTT
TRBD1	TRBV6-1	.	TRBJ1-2	CASRPLPGGDGYTF	TGTGCCAGCAGACCACTCCCAGGGGGCGATGGCTACACCTTC
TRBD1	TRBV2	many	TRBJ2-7	CASSTGKSDEQYF	TGTGCCAGTTCGACAGGGAAGTCAGACGAGCAGTACTTC
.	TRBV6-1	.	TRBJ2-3	CASSPIPQGRNTDTQYF	TGTGCCAGCAGTCCCATCCCTCAGGGCAGGAACACAGATACGCAGTATTTT
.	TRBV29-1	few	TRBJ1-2	CSVGYNGQYGYTF	TGCAGCGTTGGATATAATGGACAGTATGGCTACACCTTC
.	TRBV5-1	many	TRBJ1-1	CASSLRTGNTEAFF	TGTGCCAGCAGTCTCCGGACGGGGAACACTGAAGCTTTCTTT
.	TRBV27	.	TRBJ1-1	CASSSSLRGANTEAFF	TGTGCCAGCAGTTCCTCCTTGCGGGGGGCGAACACTGAAGCTTTCTTT
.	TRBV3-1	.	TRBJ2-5	CASSFRGSGGQETQYF	TGTGCCAGCAGTTTCAGGGGATCGGGGGGCCAAGAGACCCAGTACTTC